This T cell receptor (beta chain) was documented in a study of blood T cell repertoires in COVID-19. For the study at large: The United States, Italy and Spain supplied acute and convalescent COVID-19 samples. PBMCs, B-cell-depleted T cells, or T cells were the source of the cDNA or gDNA that made up the material.

Trimming took off 4 bases at V and 4 bases at J, with 27 bases between the two ends. The CDR3 totals 19 residues. Germline V gene data show CDR1 as SGHTA and CDR2 as FQGNSA. Categorization into cohorts depended on clinical history that participants reported. Symptom resolution, clearance, or two negative PCRs marked donors in Cohort 3 as recovered. Libraries were prepared by immunoSEQ multiplex PCR; TCRdb keeps only in-frame clonotypes and omits some of them. The repertoire holds some 510,000 clones, with 85% to 90% as singletons. The sequencing input was PBMCs or T cells enriched from blood (not recorded which). The source of this sequence is a middle-aged woman who had recovered from COVID-19. The genes are TRBV7-2 and TRBJ2-3; a weak D match, TRBD2 (5 bases). Written as DNA, the CDR3 is TGTGCCAGCAGCTCGAGACCTCGACCTTCGGGAAGGAGAGCAGATACGCAGTATTTT. It codes for CASSSRPRPSGRRADTQYF.